Listed below are T cell receptor beta chains from one sample, sequenced in a study of beta chain features in type 1 diabetes. Some clones are missing from TCRdb's copy, which holds only in-frame ones; the method was immunoSEQ multiplex PCR. The repertoire holds about 250,000 clones, with approximately 11% as singletons. Input material: naive CD4+ T cells from blood. All receptors come from a man aged 30 to 39 with type 1 diabetes. Both conserved end residues are part of each CDR3. A D gene is named only where the DNA matches it firmly. Clone size is shown for a subset of rows, as once, few, many or a class of expanded clone.

cdr3_nt	cdr3_aa	d_call	v_call	clone_size	j_call
TGTGCCAGCAGCGTAGCTGGGGGCCGCGATGAAAAACTGTTTTTT	CASSVAGGRDEKLFF	.	TRBV9	few	TRBJ1-4
TGTGCCAGCAGCTTTGTGGGGGCTAGCTCCTACGAGCAGTACTTC	CASSFVGASSYEQYF	.	TRBV7-2	few	TRBJ2-7
TGTGCCAGCGCCGGGACAAGAACAACTAATGAAAAACTGTTTTTT	CASAGTRTTNEKLFF	.	TRBV19	.	TRBJ1-4
TGTGCCAGCAGTTTATCAGGGCACAGCTCCTACGAGCAGTACTTC	CASSLSGHSSYEQYF	.	TRBV28	few	TRBJ2-7
TGTGCCAGCAGCCGGACAGGGGGAACCGGGGAGCTGTTTTTT	CASSRTGGTGELFF	TRBD1	TRBV7-3	.	TRBJ2-2
TGTGCCAGCAGCTTGGGTAGGGGTTTGACTGGAAACACCATATATTTT	CASSLGRGLTGNTIYF	.	TRBV7-9	.	TRBJ1-3
TGTGCCAGCAACTCACAGGGGGCCGGGGAGCTGTTTTTT	CASNSQGAGELFF	TRBD1	TRBV9	few	TRBJ2-2
TGCGCCAGCAGCCAAGGACAGGGGAACACTGAAGCTTTCTTT	CASSQGQGNTEAFF	TRBD1	TRBV4-3	many	TRBJ1-1
TGTGCCAGCAGCCCCCTCCCCCCAGAGACCCAGTACTTC	CASSPLPPETQYF	.	TRBV7-8	few	TRBJ2-5
TGTGCCAGCAGACCCTACAGCGGGGGGGCTGATGAGCAGTTCTTC	CASRPYSGGADEQFF	TRBD2	TRBV2	.	TRBJ2-1
TGTGCCAGCAGCTTGACAGGGCAGGCAGAGACCCAGTACTTC	CASSLTGQAETQYF	.	TRBV5-8	.	TRBJ2-5
TGTGCCAGCAGCTCGACGGAGTACTCGAAGGTCAAACTGTTTTTT	CASSSTEYSKVKLFF	.	TRBV5-4	few	TRBJ1-4
TGTGCCAGCAGCTTGGTGGGACAGGGGGCTATTGAGCAGTTCTTC	CASSLVGQGAIEQFF	TRBD1	TRBV5-5	few	TRBJ2-1
TGTGCCAGCTCCTATACGGACAGGGGAGGACTTAATTCACCCCTCCACTTT	CASSYTDRGGLNSPLHF	TRBD1	TRBV18	few	TRBJ1-6
TGCGCCAGCAGCCCCGGGACTCGTACCTACAATGAGCAGTTCTTC	CASSPGTRTYNEQFF	.	TRBV5-1	few	TRBJ2-1
TGTGCCACCAGCGTCCGGGACAGGGTTGGCTACACCTTC	CATSVRDRVGYTF	TRBD1	TRBV15	.	TRBJ1-2
TGTGCCAGCAGCGTAATAGGGACAAATCCTTACACTGAAGCTTTCTTT	CASSVIGTNPYTEAFF	.	TRBV9	few	TRBJ1-1
TGTGCCAGCAGCCCCGCGCAGACAGGGAGAAGAGGTGGCTACACCTTC	CASSPAQTGRRGGYTF	TRBD1	TRBV5-8	few	TRBJ1-2
TGCGCCAGCAGCTGGGGAGCGGGGGGGCCGGCAGATACGCAGTATTTT	CASSWGAGGPADTQYF	TRBD2	TRBV5-1	.	TRBJ2-3
TGTGCCAGCAGTTTGAGGTACGAGCAGTACTTC	CASSLRYEQYF	.	TRBV28	few	TRBJ2-7
TGTGCCAGCTCACCTCCACAGAAAGATACGCAGTATTTT	CASSPPQKDTQYF	.	TRBV18	.	TRBJ2-3
TGCGCCAGCAGCTCCACAGGGAAAACCTACGAGCAGTACTTC	CASSSTGKTYEQYF	.	TRBV5-1	.	TRBJ2-7
TGTGCCAGCAGCGTGAGTGGGGCTAGCAATCAGCCCCAGCATTTT	CASSVSGASNQPQHF	.	TRBV9	.	TRBJ1-5
TGTGCCAGCACCCCGGACAGGGGCCTGGGTACGCAGTATTTT	CASTPDRGLGTQYF	TRBD1	TRBV7-2	.	TRBJ2-3
TGCGCCAGCAGCTCCGGGAGCAATCAGCCCCAGCATTTT	CASSSGSNQPQHF	.	TRBV5-1	few	TRBJ1-5
TGTGCCTGGAGTCCGACAGGGTTGTCTCGTGGCTACACCTTC	CAWSPTGLSRGYTF	TRBD1	TRBV30	.	TRBJ1-2
TGCGCCAGCAGCCAAGAGGGAAGGGGGGGGGAGACCCAGTACTTC	CASSQEGRGGETQYF	.	TRBV4-3	.	TRBJ2-5
TGTGCCAGCAGCCCACCGGGAAGCGGCAAAAACATTCAGTACTTC	CASSPPGSGKNIQYF	.	TRBV7-9	few	TRBJ2-4
TGCGCCAGCAGCCGGGGAGGTGGCACTGAAGCTTTCTTT	CASSRGGGTEAFF	.	TRBV4-3	few	TRBJ1-1
TGCGCCAGCAGCCAAGCTTGGGCAAACATGAACACTGAAGCTTTCTTT	CASSQAWANMNTEAFF	.	TRBV4-3	few	TRBJ1-1
TGTGCCAGCAGCCCAGGAAGAGGGGGCGAGATGGCTTTCTTT	CASSPGRGGEMAFF	TRBD1	TRBV5-4	.	TRBJ1-1
TGTGCCAGCAGCACCCGGGGGGGCCGGATTGAGCAGTTCTTC	CASSTRGGRIEQFF	TRBD2	TRBV7-8	few	TRBJ2-1
TGTGCCAGCAGTTACAACAGGGGGCGGCGAGCTTTCTTT	CASSYNRGRRAFF	TRBD1	TRBV6-5	few	TRBJ1-1
TGTGCCAGCAGGTTGGGCGCGGGAGGCAATCAGCCCCAGCATTTT	CASRLGAGGNQPQHF	.	TRBV6-1	few	TRBJ1-5
TGTGCCAGCTCGGGACAGTTACAGACCTACGAGCAGTACTTC	CASSGQLQTYEQYF	TRBD1	TRBV18	few	TRBJ2-7
TGTGCCAGCAGCTTAGCGGGGCAGGGGTATTCACCCCTCCACTTT	CASSLAGQGYSPLHF	.	TRBV7-2	few	TRBJ1-6
TGTGCCAGCACCACTAACTGGGGCAGGGCCTACGAGCAGTACTTC	CASTTNWGRAYEQYF	.	TRBV5-6	.	TRBJ2-7
TGTGCCAGCACCTGGCGGGGTACGCAGTATTTT	CASTWRGTQYF	.	TRBV2	.	TRBJ2-3
TGTGCCAGCTCCCCCTGGAGCCAAGAGACCCAGTACTTC	CASSPWSQETQYF	.	TRBV18	.	TRBJ2-5
TGTGCCAGCATTCCGACTAGCGGGGGTGAGACCCAGTACTTC	CASIPTSGGETQYF	TRBD2	TRBV2	few	TRBJ2-5
TGTGCCAGCAGCCAAGATCGGAGTTCAGGGGAGCAGTTCTTC	CASSQDRSSGEQFF	.	TRBV14	.	TRBJ2-1
TGTGCCAGCAGCTTATTGGTGGGGGCCAGCTCCTACAATGAGCAGTTCTTC	CASSLLVGASSYNEQFF	.	TRBV11-2	.	TRBJ2-1
TGTGCCAGCTCAACACGGGGACGGGGGAATGAGCAGTTCTTC	CASSTRGRGNEQFF	.	TRBV18	.	TRBJ2-1
TGCGCCAGCAGCCGTTTCGGGGGGGCCGTAGAGACCCAGTACTTC	CASSRFGGAVETQYF	TRBD2	TRBV4-1	.	TRBJ2-5
TGTGCCAGCAGCTTAGCGCGAGTATCTGGGGCCAACGTCCTGACTTTC	CASSLARVSGANVLTF	.	TRBV7-2	.	TRBJ2-6
TGCAGCGTGGCCACAGGGTCTAGGGGCTACACCTTC	CSVATGSRGYTF	.	TRBV29-1	.	TRBJ1-2
TGTGCCAGCAAGACTGACTATGGCTACACCTTC	CASKTDYGYTF	.	TRBV6-5	.	TRBJ1-2
TGCAGTGCTCGGAGACGGCCCGAGCAGTACTTC	CSARRRPEQYF	.	TRBV20-1	.	TRBJ2-7
TGTGCCAGCTCACGGAATCTAGTGTCCCAAGAGACCCAGTACTTC	CASSRNLVSQETQYF	.	TRBV18	few	TRBJ2-5
TGTGCCTGGAGCTCTTGGAGGGTGGGGGGTGAAGCTTTCTTT	CAWSSWRVGGEAFF	.	TRBV30	few	TRBJ1-1
TGTGCCAGCAGCCCGGGACAGGAGTCCAGCGAAAAACTGTTTTTT	CASSPGQESSEKLFF	TRBD1	TRBV11-2	.	TRBJ1-4
TGTGCCTGGAGCGTCCAGTACTCGGGGCGGGGGTACAATGAGCAGTTCTTC	CAWSVQYSGRGYNEQFF	TRBD2	TRBV30	few	TRBJ2-1
TGTGCCAGCAGCCAAACAGGTCACGAGACCCAGTACTTC	CASSQTGHETQYF	.	TRBV11-1	few	TRBJ2-5
TGTGCCAGCAGTTCCCGAGCCACTGAAGCTTTCTTT	CASSSRATEAFF	.	TRBV6-6	.	TRBJ1-1
TGTGCCAGCAGCGCGGGACTAGCGGGGATAAGCACCGGGGAGCTGTTTTTT	CASSAGLAGISTGELFF	TRBD2	TRBV9	.	TRBJ2-2
TGTGCCAGCAGCTCCCCCGGGGTGACAGGGAGCTCCGAGCAGTACTTC	CASSSPGVTGSSEQYF	TRBD1	TRBV7-9	few	TRBJ2-7
TGTGCCAGCAGCTTAGTTGAGACAGGCTATGGCTACACCTTC	CASSLVETGYGYTF	.	TRBV7-9	few	TRBJ1-2